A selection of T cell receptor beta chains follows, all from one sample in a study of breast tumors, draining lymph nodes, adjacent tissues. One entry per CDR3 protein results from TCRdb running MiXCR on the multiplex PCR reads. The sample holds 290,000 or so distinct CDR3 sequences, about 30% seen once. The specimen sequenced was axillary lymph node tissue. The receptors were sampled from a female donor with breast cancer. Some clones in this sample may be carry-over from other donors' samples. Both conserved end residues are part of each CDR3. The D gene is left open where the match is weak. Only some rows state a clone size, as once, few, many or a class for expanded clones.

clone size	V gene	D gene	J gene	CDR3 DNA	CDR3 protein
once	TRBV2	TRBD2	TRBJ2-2	TGTGCCAGCGAGGAAGGGACTAGCGGGACCATTAACACCGGGGAGCTGTTTTTT	CASEEGTSGTINTGELFF
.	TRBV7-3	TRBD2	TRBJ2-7	TGTGCCAGCAGCTGTACTAGCGGGAGCTCCTACGAGCAATACTTC	CASSCTSGSSYEQYF
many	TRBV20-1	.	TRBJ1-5	TGCAGTGCTAGAGCGGACAGCCCTAATCAGCCCCAGCATTTT	CSARADSPNQPQHF
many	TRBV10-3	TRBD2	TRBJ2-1	TGTGCCATCGGCTTCACTAGCGGGCACAATGAGCAGTTCTTC	CAIGFTSGHNEQFF
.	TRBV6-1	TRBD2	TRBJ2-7	TGTGCCAGCAACCTCGAGGGACTAGCGGCCTACAAGCAGTACTTC	CASNLEGLAAYKQYF
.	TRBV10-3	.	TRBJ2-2	TGTGCCGTTCGGGCCGGGTATGGCACCGGGGAGCTGTTTTTT	CAVRAGYGTGELFF
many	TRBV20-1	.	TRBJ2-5	TGCAGTGCGTTCCCTCAGGGCCCGGGACCTACGGGAGAGACCCAGTACTTC	CSAFPQGPGPTGETQYF
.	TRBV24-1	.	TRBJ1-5	TGTGCCACCAGTGACAATAACAAGGATCAGCCCCAGCATTTT	CATSDNNKDQPQHF
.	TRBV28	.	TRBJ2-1	TGTGCCAGCAGTCGGGACTTCTCCTACAATGAGCAGTTCTTC	CASSRDFSYNEQFF
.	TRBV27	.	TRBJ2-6	TGTGCCAGCAGTTTATGGGGGGTTGGGACCGGGGCCAACGTCCTGACTTTC	CASSLWGVGTGANVLTF
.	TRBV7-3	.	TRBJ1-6	TGTGCCAGCAGCCCAGGAATGTGGCAATCAGCCCTCCACTTT	CASSPGMWQSALHF
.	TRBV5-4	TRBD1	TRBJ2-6	TGTGCCAGCAGCTTGGGAGCAGGGGGCTTTATCTCTGGGGCCAACGTCCTGACTTTC	CASSLGAGGFISGANVLTF
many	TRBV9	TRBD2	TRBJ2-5	TGTGCCAGCAGCGTAGCTGATATGGGAGGGAACCAAGAGACCCAGTACTTC	CASSVADMGGNQETQYF
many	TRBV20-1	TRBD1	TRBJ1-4	TGCAGTGCTAGAGCAGGGGGGCGCAGGGCTAATGAAAAACTGTTTTTT	CSARAGGRRANEKLFF
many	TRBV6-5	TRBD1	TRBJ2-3	TGTGCCAGCAGCCCCCGGACAGGGGTGGGCACAGATACGCAGTATTTT	CASSPRTGVGTDTQYF
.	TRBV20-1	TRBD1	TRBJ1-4	TGCAGTGCTAGAAGCTGGGACAGAGTCTGGGGAAAACTGTTTTTT	CSARSWDRVWGKLFF
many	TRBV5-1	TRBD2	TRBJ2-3	TGCGCCTGTGCTGGCGGGAGAATCACAGATACGCAGTATTTT	CACAGGRITDTQYF
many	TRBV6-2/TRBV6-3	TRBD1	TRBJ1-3	TGTGCCAGCAAGGACAGGGTTTATGGAAACACCATATATTTT	CASKDRVYGNTIYF
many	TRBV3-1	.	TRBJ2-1	TGTGCCAGCAGCCAAGACTGGCTCCAAGCAACGGGGCAGTTCTTC	CASSQDWLQATGQFF
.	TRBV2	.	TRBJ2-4	TGTGCCAGCAGCCGCAACAGGGAAGGGATTCAGTACTTC	CASSRNREGIQYF
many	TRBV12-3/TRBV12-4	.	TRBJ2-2	TGTGCCAGCAGGACCTCGGGGGGCCTGGTCACCGGGGAGCTGTTTTTT	CASRTSGGLVTGELFF
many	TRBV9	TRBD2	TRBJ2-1	TGTGCCAGCAGCGTAGATATAGCGGGAACATACAATGAGCAGTTCTTC	CASSVDIAGTYNEQFF
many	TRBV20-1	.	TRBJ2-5	TGCAGTGCTAGAACCGGCGGAGTGGAGACCCAGTACTTC	CSARTGGVETQYF
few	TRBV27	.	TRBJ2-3	TGTGCCAGCAGTCCCCAGGGGAATACGCAGTATTTT	CASSPQGNTQYF
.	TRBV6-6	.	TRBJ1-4	TGTGCCAGCAGTCACTCTCTGGGCGATAAACTGTTTTTT	CASSHSLGDKLFF
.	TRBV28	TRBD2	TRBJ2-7	TGTGCCAGCAGTTCTCCGGGACTAGCGCAATACGAGCAGTACTTC	CASSSPGLAQYEQYF